This TCR beta chain is from a study of cytomegalovirus exposure and HLA in healthy donors. For the study at large: Earlier findings included approximately 120 million unique TCR beta sequences obtained from about 170 million T cells.

Regarding this clone: The antigen is undetermined.

The study, taken as a whole, reports: A later analysis showed TCR association rates differing by HLA locus, peaking at DRB1 and lowest at HLA-C.

The study ran its PCR with 60 Vbeta and 13 Jbeta primers. Only in-frame clones appear in the TCRdb table, and some are missing; sequencing was by immunoSEQ multiplex PCR. The sample records 55,000 to 80,000 clones, more than 70% being singletons. The germline gives CDR1 SGHKS, CDR2 YYEKEE (reference sequence). The ends lost 0 bases at V and 0 bases at J; junction bases unmatched: 8. This CDR3 comprises 17 residues. The clonotype was recovered from a man in his forties in good health and CMV-seronegative. The sequencing sample was made of PBMCs. The chain couples TRBV5-5 to TRBJ2-7; 8 bases fit TRBD1. The CDR3 coding sequence is TGTGCCAGCAGCTTGGCCGAATGGACAGGGATCTCCTACGAGCAGTACTTC. It translates to CASSLAEWTGISYEQYF. The full variable domain, its missing parts supplied by reference TRBV5-5 and TRBJ2-7, is DAGVTQSPTHLIKTRGQQVTLRCSPISGHKSVSWYQQVLGQGPQFIFQYYEKEERGRGNFPDRFSARQFPNYSSELNVNALLLGDSALYLCASSLAEWTGISYEQYFGPGTRLTVT.